These 19 T cell receptor beta chains were all obtained from the same sample, sequenced in a study of T cells in Graves' hyperthyroidism and ophthalmopathy. Amplified TCR beta CDR3 regions came from RNA transcripts. HTBI primers drove first-round RT-PCR of the TCR CDR3. TCRdb recomputed calls from the multiplex PCR reads with MiXCR, one row per CDR3 protein. The data contain about 520,000 distinct CDR3 sequences, about 24% of them singletons. The sequencing sample was made of blood. These receptors were collected from a woman in her twenties or thirties with Graves' ophthalmopathy.

This clonotype was seen more than once but under ten times. The chain recombines TRBV20-1 with TRBJ2-3, with D maybe TRBD2 (6 bases). V was shortened by 6 bases and J by 8 bases, with 12 bases between the two germline ends. The CDR3 contains 11 residues. Germline V CDR1 and CDR2: DFQATT, SNEGSKA (reference sequence). The CDR3 spells CSAPLSGTQYF. For the CDR3, the DNA is TGCAGTGCCCCCCTTAGCGGTACGCAGTATTTT.

The chain has TRBV7-8 and TRBJ1-5; D possibly corresponds to TRBD1 (6 bases). The CDR3 totals 17 residues. Trimming stripped 1 base from V and 5 bases from J, with 18 bases between. From germline, CDR1 is SGHVS and CDR2 FQNEAQ. CDR3 sequence: CASSLEVPMRGDQPQHF. The CDR3 DNA reads TGTGCCAGCAGCTTAGAGGTCCCTATGAGGGGGGATCAGCCCCAGCATTTT.

This clonotype was detected a few times. A much larger clone differs from this one at a single base, so this may be a read error. The genes are TRBV11-2 and TRBJ2-5; possible D gene TRBD1, 5 bases. Germline V gene lookup returns CDR1 SGHAT and CDR2 FQNNGV. The CDR3 consists of 14 residues. DNA for the CDR3: TGTGCCAGCAGCTTCGTAGGGGCCGAGGAGACCCTGTACTTC. Translation gives CASSFVGAEETLYF.

V is TRBV6-1 and J is TRBJ2-5; D is possibly TRBD2 (5 bases). Trimming took off 1 base at V and 2 bases at J, with 8 bases between the two ends. The CDR3 consists of 14 residues. The germline V gene has CDR1 MNHNS and CDR2 SASEGT. DNA of the CDR3: TGTGCCAGCAGTGAAGGAGGGATTCAAGAGACCCAGTACTTC. This encodes CASSEGGIQETQYF.

The V and J genes are TRBV29-1 and TRBJ2-7; the D gene is possibly TRBD2 (5 bases). Looked up from germline, CDR1 is SQVTM and CDR2 is ANQGSEA. The CDR3 length is 13 residues. The V and J ends lost 0 bases and 3 bases respectively, with 9 bases between them. CDR3 in amino acids: CSVEEQEGYEQYF. The CDR3 DNA sequence: TGCAGCGTTGAAGAACAAGAGGGCTACGAGCAGTACTTC.

The rearrangement links TRBV2 to TRBJ1-2, with 9 bases that match TRBD1. Trimming removed 6 bases from V and 7 bases from J; junction bases left unmatched: 3. CDR1 SNHLY and CDR2 FYNNEI come from the germline V gene. CDR3 length: 12 residues. CDR3 residues: CASRRTGAGYTF. The CDR3 nucleotides read TGTGCCAGCAGGAGGACAGGGGCTGGCTACACCTTC.

This clonotype was picked up many times. The chain combines TRBV6-1 with TRBJ1-1, with TRBD1 as a possible D gene (5 bases). The V gene lost 5 bases and the J gene lost 8 bases, with 12 bases spanning the gap. Per germline, CDR1 MNHNS and CDR2 SASEGT. The CDR3 sequence is 12 residues long. The CDR3 here is CASSPPGTEAFF. CDR3 DNA sequence: TGTGCCAGCAGTCCCCCAGGGACCGAAGCTTTCTTT.

This clonotype has ten or more counts. The rearrangement uses TRBV29-1 and TRBJ2-7, with D possibly being TRBD1 or TRBD2 (6 bases each). Germline V gene sequence: CDR1 SQVTM, CDR2 ANQGSEA. Trimming removed 4 bases at V and 0 bases at J, with 13 bases between. The CDR3 runs to 14 residues. This CDR3 reads CSVVLQGLSYEQYF. The DNA for the CDR3 is TGCAGCGTTGTATTACAGGGACTCTCCTACGAGCAGTACTTC.

This clonotype was recorded many times. The rearrangement links TRBV6-5 to TRBJ1-6; the D gene is possibly TRBD1 (5 bases). Deletions cut 5 bases from V and 9 bases from J, with 11 bases between. CDR3 length: 13 residues. Germline assignment: CDR1 MNHEY and CDR2 SVGAGI. The chain's CDR3 is CASSRLGVSPLHF. Here the CDR3 DNA reads TGTGCCAGCAGTCGCCTAGGGGTTTCACCCCTCCACTTT.

This clonotype was seen many times. This chain connects TRBV12-3 or TRBV12-4 to TRBJ2-3; D is possibly TRBD2 (6 bases). This CDR3 comprises 13 residues. Trimming cost V 10 bases and J 6 bases, with 17 bases left between them. CDR3 in amino acids: CATQGGHWDTQYF. The CDR3 DNA reads as TGTGCCACCCAGGGAGGACATTGGGATACGCAGTATTTT.

This clonotype was found many times. This sequence joins TRBV7-3 and TRBJ1-1, with D uncertain. The length of the CDR3 is 17 residues. In germline, CDR1 is SGHTA, CDR2 FQGTGA. Trimming stripped 5 bases from V and 1 base from J, with 20 bases between. In DNA, the CDR3 is TGTGCCAGCAGCCCGTCCCCTTTTGCAGTAAAGAACACTGAAGCTTTCTTT. Translating gives CASSPSPFAVKNTEAFF.

This clonotype has ten or more counts. This rearrangement joins TRBV18 to TRBJ2-7, with D possibly TRBD1 on 5 matching bases. The CDR3 has 13 amino acids. Deletions cut 8 bases from V and 2 bases from J, with 13 bases between. Germline V gene data show CDR1 as KGHSH and CDR2 as LQKENI. CDR3 nucleotide sequence: TGTGCCAGCAGCCCTGACAGTACCTACGAGCAGTACTTC. Translated: CASSPDSTYEQYF.

The chain employs TRBV11-2 and TRBJ1-5, with TRBD1 identical over 8 bases. Trimming took 4 bases from V and 1 from J; bases not matched to a gene: 6. Germline V gene data show CDR1 as SGHAT and CDR2 as FQNNGV. There are 16 residues in the CDR3. CDR3 DNA: TGTGCCAGCAGCTCAGGGGGCTGGCAAAGCAATCAGCCCCAGCATTTT. It encodes CASSSGGWQSNQPQHF.

This clonotype has ten or more counts. This sequence joins TRBV10-3 and TRBJ1-1; tentatively, D is TRBD1 (5 bases). The CDR3 consists of 15 residues. Germline CDR1 ENHRY, CDR2 SYGVKD. V was clipped by 6 bases and J by 0 bases, with 14 bases between them. The CDR3 is CAIRRGSDLNTEAFF. The CDR3 DNA follows: TGTGCCATCAGAAGGGGTTCAGATTTGAACACTGAAGCTTTCTTT.

There are many counts of this clonotype. This CDR3 is CASSPTGLGETQYF. In nucleotides, the CDR3 is TGTGCCAGCAGCCCTACAGGGTTGGGGGAGACCCAGTACTTC. V usage is TRBV7-8 and J usage is TRBJ2-5; D possibly corresponds to TRBD1 (6 bases). Trimming stripped 5 bases from V and 5 bases from J, with 15 bases between. The CDR3 consists of 14 residues. CDR1 and CDR2 from the germline V gene are SGHVS and FQNEAQ.

The chain carries TRBV29-1 and TRBJ1-2; 8 bases line up with TRBD1. Germline V gene data show CDR1 as SQVTM and CDR2 as ANQGSEA. CDR3 length: 14 residues. V gave up 3 bases and J gave up 5 bases; unmatched junction bases: 8. The CDR3 protein is CSVESNRGVYGYTF. Written as DNA, the CDR3 is TGCAGCGTTGAGTCGAACAGGGGGGTTTATGGCTACACCTTC.

This clonotype was detected ten times or more. This chain links TRBV4-2 with TRBJ2-7; maybe TRBD1 (6 bases). CDR1 is LGHNA and CDR2 is YNFKEQ in the germline V gene. The V and J ends lost 0 bases and 3 bases respectively, with 18 bases between them. The CDR3 loop spans 17 amino acids. CDR3 in amino acids: CASSQDRARDIDYEQYF. The CDR3 region has the DNA TGTGCCAGCAGCCAAGATCGGGCCCGGGACATAGACTACGAGCAGTACTTC.

There are many counts of this clonotype. The chain has TRBV15 and TRBJ2-7, with a tentative D call TRBD2 (6 bases). This CDR3 contains 15 residues. Germline CDR1 reads LNHNV; CDR2 reads YYDKDF (reference sequence). The ends were cut back, 0 bases at V and 7 bases at J, with 16 bases in the middle. In DNA form, the CDR3 reads TGTGCCACCAGCAGAGATTACGCCACCGGGGGAGAGCAGTACTTC. The encoded protein is CATSRDYATGGEQYF. Together with reference TRBV15 and TRBJ2-7, the CDR3 gives the full variable domain: DAMVIQNPRYQVTQFGKPVTLSCSQTLNHNVMYWYQQKSSQAPKLLFHYYDKDFNNEADTPDNFQSRRPNTSFCFLDIRSPGLGDTAMYLCATSRDYATGGEQYFGPGTRLTVT.

This clonotype was seen repeatedly, ten times or more. CDR3 DNA: TGCAGTGGGAAACAGGGGCACACTGAAGCTTTCTTT. Translation: CSGKQGHTEAFF. The V call is TRBV20-1, the J call TRBJ1-1; 7 bases align to TRBD1. The germline V gene has CDR1 DFQATT and CDR2 SNEGSKA (reference sequence). This CDR3 contains 12 residues. Trimming removed 7 bases from V and 3 bases from J; junction bases left unmatched: 5.